Listed here are 21 T cell receptor beta chains from one sample, sequenced in a study of radiation and T cells in renal cell carcinoma. Time point meaning: blood 4 weeks post-SBRT, at nephrectomy. Treatment: 15 Gy SBRT to primary tumor, nephrectomy 4 weeks later. TCRdb keeps only in-frame clones here, not all; method: immunoSEQ multiplex PCR. This table holds around 81,000 clones, around four fifths found once. This sample comprised blood, obtained from a patient whose treatment included radiotherapy and nephrectomy. Every receptor here comes from a man aged 45-65 years with renal cell carcinoma.

The CDR3 sequence is CASSDNTYNEQFF. DNA of the CDR3: TGTGCCAGCAGTGACAACACGTACAATGAGCAGTTCTTC. This chain connects TRBV6-4 to TRBJ2-1; D unclear. The CDR3 is 13 amino acids. Trimming took off 2 bases at V and 4 bases at J, with 6 bases between the two ends. CDR1 is MRHNA and CDR2 is SNTAGT in the germline V gene.

This sequence joins TRBV10-3 and TRBJ2-6, with 9 bases lining up with TRBD1. V dropped 6 bases and J dropped 1; count of bases not matched to a gene: 10. The CDR3 has 18 residues. The germline V gene encodes CDR1 ENHRY and CDR2 SYGVKD. For the CDR3, the DNA is TGTGCCATCAGGGAGAATAGAGACAGGGGGTCTGGGGCCAACGTCCTGACTTTC. This gives the protein CAIRENRDRGSGANVLTF.

The chain combines TRBV5-1 with TRBJ2-7; D gene ambiguous. Germline V gene sequence: CDR1 SGHRS, CDR2 YFSETQ. The V gene lost 2 bases and the J gene lost 6 bases, with 15 bases spanning the gap. This CDR3 contains 14 residues. The CDR3 nucleotides are TGCGCCAGCAGCTTCGGGCAGGTGGAAGGCGAGCAGTACTTC. Translating it yields CASSFGQVEGEQYF.

This clone was detected a few times. J is TRBJ1-1 and V is TRBV14, with D uncertain. Germline CDR1 is SGHDN and CDR2 is FVKESK. The CDR3 extends over 15 amino acids. Trimming removed 1 base at V and 5 bases at J, with 14 bases between. The CDR3 DNA reads as TGTGCCAGCAGCCAAGTAGGAGGCGCGGGGACTGAAGCTTTCTTT. This sequence encodes CASSQVGGAGTEAFF.

The chain joins TRBV19 to TRBJ2-3; unclear D gene. The germline CDR1 and CDR2 sequences are LNHDA and SQIVND (reference sequence). V lost 10 bases and J lost 1, with 12 bases in between. CDR3 length: 13 amino acids. CDR3 sequence reads: CATFMEGTDTQYF. The CDR3 coding sequence is TGTGCCACCTTCATGGAAGGCACAGATACGCAGTATTTT. The full variable domain, with the rest looked up from reference TRBV19 and TRBJ2-3, is DGGITQSPKYLFRKEGQNVTLSCEQNLNHDAMYWYRQDPGQGLRLIYYSQIVNDFQKGDIAEGYSVSREKKESFPLTVTSAQKNPTAFYLCATFMEGTDTQYFGPGTRLTVL.

This clone was counted a few times. The chain employs TRBV2 and TRBJ2-7; weak D call: TRBD1 (6 bases). The CDR3 spans 14 residues. V was trimmed by 6 bases and J by 5 bases, leaving 17 bases between them. Germline V gene lookup returns CDR1 SNHLY and CDR2 FYNNEI. CDR3 loop: CASSEMGRGDEQYF. DNA of the CDR3: TGTGCCAGCAGCGAAATGGGCAGGGGCGACGAGCAGTACTTC.

This clone came up once. V is TRBV5-1 and J is TRBJ2-5; the D call may be TRBD1 or TRBD2 (6 bases each). The CDR3 is 16 residues long. With 3 bases removed from V and 1 base from J, the gap between germline ends came to 16 bases. Germline lookup yields CDR1 SGHRS and CDR2 YFSETQ. The CDR3 DNA is TGCGCCAGCAGCTATGGAAGGGGGGTATCCCAAGAGACCCAGTACTTC. Translated: CASSYGRGVSQETQYF.

Of note for this clone: At one of its ends the junction is not consistent with the germline gene, which may arise from a read error. The chain carries TRBV7-7 and TRBJ2-2, with 14 bases aligning to TRBD2. The CDR3 has 16 amino acids. Per the germline V gene, CDR1 is SSHAT and CDR2 is FNYEAQ (reference sequence). CDR3 sequence (DNA): TGTGCTAGCAGCCAAGGACTAGCGGGAGGCACCGGGGAGCTGTTTTTT. Its translation: CASSQGLAGGTGELFF.

The chain combines TRBV7-2 with TRBJ2-7; 9 bases are a match to TRBD1. The V and J ends lost 6 bases and 5 bases, in that order; junction bases with no gene match: 5. This CDR3 is built from 13 residues. Per the germline V gene, CDR1 is SGHTA and CDR2 is FQGNSA. CDR3 residues: CASSRDRVDEQYF. The DNA for the CDR3 is TGTGCCAGCAGTCGGGACAGGGTGGACGAGCAGTACTTC. Looking up the rest from reference TRBV7-2 and TRBJ2-7 gives the full variable domain: GAGVSQSPSNKVTEKGKDVELRCDPISGHTALYWYRQSLGQGLEFLIYFQGNSAPDKSGLPSDRFSAERTGGSVSTLTIQRTQQEDSAVYLCASSRDRVDEQYFGPGTRLTVT.

The rearrangement joins TRBV9 to TRBJ2-3; 7 bases line up with TRBD2. Per germline, CDR1 SGDLS and CDR2 YYNGEE. Losses at the gene ends were 2 bases for V and 3 bases for J; bases not matched to a gene: 6. This CDR3 contains 15 residues. The CDR3 sequence is CASSVAGERTDTQYF. CDR3 DNA: TGTGCCAGCAGCGTTGCGGGGGAAAGGACAGATACGCAGTATTTT.

V usage is TRBV28 and J usage is TRBJ1-2; D is unresolved. The germline V gene has CDR1 MDHEN and CDR2 SYDVKM. V was trimmed by 6 bases and J by 0 bases, leaving 17 bases between them. CDR3 length: 16 amino acids. The CDR3 loop is CASRHPLQVTNYGYTF. The DNA of the CDR3 is TGTGCCAGCAGGCACCCATTGCAGGTCACTAACTATGGCTACACCTTC.

The V gene is TRBV12-2, the J gene TRBJ2-3; no DNA check was done on the table's D call, TRBD1. TRBV12-2 is a documented pseudogene. The CDR3 consists of 15 residues. CDR3 region: CASRLSGESTDTQYF. The CDR3 DNA sequence: TGTGCAAGTCGCTTATCAGGGGAAAGCACAGATACGCAGTATTTT.

V usage is TRBV19 and J usage is TRBJ1-5; a possible D gene is TRBD1 (6 bases). Germline loops: CDR1 LNHDA, CDR2 SQIVND (reference sequence). CDR3 length equals 14 residues. Trimming pared 5 bases from V and 6 bases from J, leaving 14 bases between. The CDR3 protein is CASSADRTSQPQHF. The CDR3 DNA reads as TGTGCCAGTAGTGCGGACAGAACTAGTCAGCCCCAGCATTTT.

The V and J genes are TRBV14 and TRBJ1-2; no reliable D call. The V end was cut by 5 bases, the J end by 8 bases, with 12 bases between. Germline CDR1 SGHDN, CDR2 FVKESK. The CDR3 sequence is 12 residues long. CDR3 protein: CASSNPGGGYTF. CDR3 sequence (DNA): TGTGCCAGCAGCAACCCGGGCGGCGGCTACACCTTC.

The chain carries TRBV19 and TRBJ2-1, with D maybe TRBD2 (6 bases). CDR1 is LNHDA and CDR2 is SQIVND in the germline V gene (reference sequence). The V and J ends lost 3 bases and 0 bases respectively, with 9 bases between them. This CDR3 has 15 residues. The CDR3 DNA follows: TGTGCCAGTAGTATGTCGGGAGACTCCTACAATGAGCAGTTCTTC. Amino acid sequence: CASSMSGDSYNEQFF.

The chain combines TRBV5-1 with TRBJ2-7; D unclear. V shed 0 bases and J shed 0 bases, with 7 bases lying between them. The CDR3 is made up of 14 amino acids. Germline-derived CDR1 and CDR2 are SGHRS and YFSETQ. The CDR3 nucleotides read TGCGCCAGCAGCTTGGACTCCCGCTCCTACGAGCAGTACTTC. Encoded protein: CASSLDSRSYEQYF. The whole variable domain, filled in from reference TRBV5-1 and TRBJ2-7, reads KAGVTQTPRYLIKTRGQQVTLSCSPISGHRSVSWYQQTPGQGLQFLFEYFSETQRNKGNFPGRFSGRQFSNSRSEMNVSTLELGDSALYLCASSLDSRSYEQYFGPGTRLTVT.

J is TRBJ2-7 and V is TRBV5-1; 9 nucleotides agree with TRBD2. CDR3 length: 15 amino acids. V lost 1 base, J lost 4 bases, and 6 bases stayed unmatched. CDR1 and CDR2 from the germline V gene are SGHRS and YFSETQ. In DNA form, the CDR3 reads TGCGCCAGCAGCTTGTGGGCGGGAGGGCCTTACGAGCAGTACTTC. Translated: CASSLWAGGPYEQYF.

The rearrangement uses TRBV28 and TRBJ2-2, with 7 bases matching TRBD1. Germline CDR1 MDHEN, CDR2 SYDVKM. This CDR3 contains 15 residues. The junction had 8 bases not matched to a gene; V was cut back by 6 bases and J by 4 bases. The CDR3 bases are TGTGCCAGCAGATCTAAACAGGGGATCACCGGGGAGCTGTTTTTT. It is translated as CASRSKQGITGELFF. Filled out from reference TRBV28 and TRBJ2-2, the complete variable domain reads DVKVTQSSRYLVKRTGEKVFLECVQDMDHENMFWYRQDPGLGLRLIYFSYDVKMKEKGDIPEGYSVSREKKERFSLILESASTNQTSMYLCASRSKQGITGELFFGEGSRLTVL.

This clone was counted a single time. This chain links TRBV29-1 with TRBJ2-7; no clear D gene. CDR3 length equals 10 residues. Germline values: CDR1 SQVTM, CDR2 ANQGSEA. V lost 4 bases and J 6 bases, leaving 7 bases between the germline ends. The DNA for the CDR3 is TGCAGCGTTGGGAGCAGCGAGCAGTACTTC. It yields the protein CSVGSSEQYF.

The J gene is TRBJ1-1, the V gene TRBV7-9; D might be TRBD1 (5 bases). The germline V gene encodes CDR1 SEHNR and CDR2 FQNEAQ (reference sequence). The CDR3 sequence is 16 residues long. V was shortened by 5 bases and J by 4 bases, with 20 bases between the two germline ends. CDR3 region: CASSPVRDFGGTEAFF. The CDR3 DNA is TGTGCCAGCAGCCCTGTAAGGGATTTCGGGGGCACTGAAGCTTTCTTT.

The chain couples TRBV4-2 to TRBJ1-6; TRBD1 matches at 8 bases. Germline CDR1 reads LGHNA; CDR2 reads YNFKEQ. Losses at the gene ends were 1 base for V and 7 bases for J; bases not matched to a gene: 9. The CDR3 runs 17 residues. The CDR3 region is CASSQAPRGQENSPLHF. Here the CDR3 DNA reads TGTGCCAGCAGCCAAGCCCCCCGGGGACAGGAAAATTCACCCCTCCACTTT.